Listed below are T cell receptor beta chains from one sample, sequenced in a study of cytomegalovirus exposure and HLA in healthy donors. Sequencing used immunoSEQ multiplex PCR; TCRdb keeps in-frame clones, though not all of them. The sample lists 150,000 to 200,000 clones, about 72% seen once, with 2% to 3% in the top ten. Sequenced sample: PBMCs. The receptors stem from a human donor in good health. Both conserved end residues are part of each CDR3. The D gene is left open where the match is weak. Expanded clones are given a class, and other clones once, few, many or no size at all.

d_call,clone_size,v_call,j_call,cdr3_aa,cdr3_nt
TRBD1,NA,TRBV6-5,TRBJ2-7,CASNHRTGGMYEQYF,TGTGCCAGCAACCATAGGACAGGGGGTATGTACGAGCAGTACTTC
TRBD1,NA,TRBV4-3,TRBJ1-1,CASSQDSGQGSEAFF,TGCGCCAGCAGCCAAGATTCAGGACAGGGGTCTGAAGCTTTCTTT
NA,NA,TRBV4-2,TRBJ2-7,CASSQGQGTFYEQYF,TGTGCCAGCAGCCAAGGGCAGGGGACCTTTTACGAGCAGTACTTC
NA,NA,TRBV12-5,TRBJ1-4,CASGWTVNEKLFF,TGTGCTAGTGGTTGGACAGTTAATGAAAAACTGTTTTTT
NA,NA,TRBV19,TRBJ1-5,CASSLIRTVIQPQHF,TGTGCCAGTAGCCTCATAAGGACAGTTATACAGCCCCAGCATTTT
TRBD2,NA,TRBV10-3,TRBJ2-1,CAILTSGGSEQFF,TGTGCCATCTTGACTAGCGGGGGGTCTGAGCAGTTCTTC
NA,NA,TRBV10-3,TRBJ2-1,CAISESTFEGFHEQFF,TGTGCCATCAGTGAGTCGACGTTCGAGGGTTTCCATGAGCAGTTCTTC
NA,few,TRBV29-1,TRBJ1-3,CSVRWAGGAYGNTIYF,TGCAGCGTAAGATGGGCGGGGGGCGCATATGGAAACACCATATATTTT
NA,NA,TRBV18,TRBJ1-2,CASSRPTGFYGYTF,TGTGCCAGCTCACGACCGACAGGCTTCTATGGCTACACCTTC
TRBD2,NA,TRBV5-1,TRBJ2-1,CASSLGTSVYNEQFF,TGCGCCAGCAGCTTGGGGACTAGCGTCTACAATGAGCAGTTCTTC
NA,NA,TRBV7-6,TRBJ2-3,CASSPGGGTLTDTQYF,TGTGCCAGCAGCCCGGGAGGGGGCACACTCACAGATACGCAGTATTTT
TRBD1,NA,TRBV5-1,TRBJ1-4,CASSPRTGSDEKLFF,TGCGCCAGCAGCCCCAGGACAGGGAGCGATGAAAAACTGTTTTTT
NA,few,TRBV2,TRBJ1-1,CASSDPNTEAFF,TGTGCCAGCAGTGACCCAAACACTGAAGCTTTCTTT
TRBD1,NA,TRBV9,TRBJ2-7,CASSPRTGPSSYEQYF,TGTGCCAGCAGCCCACGGACAGGGCCGTCCTCCTACGAGCAGTACTTC
NA,NA,TRBV6-1,TRBJ1-1,CASSEAHTLNTEAFF,TGTGCCAGCAGTGAAGCGCACACCCTGAACACTGAAGCTTTCTTT
NA,few,TRBV6-5,TRBJ2-3,CASSYLGRTDTQYF,TGTGCCAGCAGTTACTTGGGGCGCACAGATACGCAGTATTTT
TRBD2,NA,TRBV6-1,TRBJ2-7,CASSLSSGCEQYF,TGTGCCAGCAGTCTATCTAGCGGGTGCGAGCAGTACTTC
TRBD2,few,TRBV7-2,TRBJ2-7,CASSHKSVLADTYEQYF,TGTGCCAGCAGCCACAAGTCGGTACTAGCGGATACCTACGAGCAGTACTTC
TRBD2,NA,TRBV5-4,TRBJ2-3,CASSNKRGLTDTQYF,TGTGCCAGCAGCAACAAGCGGGGCCTCACAGATACGCAGTATTTT
NA,NA,TRBV9,TRBJ2-7,CASSPGEYYEQYF,TGTGCCAGCTCGCCAGGGGAATACTACGAGCAGTACTTC
TRBD1,NA,TRBV15,TRBJ2-1,CATSRRGTGSSYNEQFF,TGTGCCACCAGCAGGCGTGGGACAGGGAGCTCCTACAATGAGCAGTTCTTC
TRBD1,NA,TRBV7-6,TRBJ1-1,CASSPTGYTEAFF,TGTGCCAGCAGTCCGACAGGGTACACTGAAGCTTTCTTT
TRBD1,NA,TRBV7-9,TRBJ1-2,CASSLGQGYGYTF,TGTGCCAGCAGCTTAGGACAGGGCTATGGCTACACCTTC
TRBD1,NA,TRBV7-8,TRBJ1-1,CASSLEWTGNTEAFF,TGTGCCAGCAGCTTAGAATGGACAGGGAACACTGAAGCTTTCTTT
NA,few,TRBV2,TRBJ2-7,CASRRDTQSYEQYF,TGTGCCAGCAGAAGGGACACCCAGTCCTACGAGCAGTACTTC
TRBD1,few,TRBV2,TRBJ1-2,CASGQGNYGYTF,TGTGCCAGCGGACAGGGAAACTATGGCTACACCTTC
NA,NA,TRBV29-1,TRBJ2-1,CSVEGLDSINEQFF,TGCAGCGTTGAGGGTCTGGACAGTATCAATGAGCAGTTCTTC
NA,once,TRBV6-5,TRBJ1-1,CASSYTSRTEAFF,TGTGCCAGCAGTTACACCAGTCGCACTGAAGCTTTCTTT